Below, 12 T cell receptor beta chains from the same sample are listed, as sequenced in a study of identical twins. TCRdb re-derived calls from the 5' RACE reads in MiXCR, one entry per CDR3 protein. The table shows over 200,000 distinct CDR3 sequences, with around a tenth occurring only once. Sequenced sample: memory (CD45RO+) T cells sorted from blood. The source is a woman in her late teens or twenties in good health.

This clonotype was observed many times. The chain has TRBV7-2 and TRBJ2-7; 7 nucleotides match TRBD1. The CDR3 is made up of 13 amino acids. Germline CDR1 SGHTA, CDR2 FQGNSA. The V and J ends lost 5 bases and 2 bases, in that order; junction bases with no gene match: 3. The CDR3 protein is CASSRQGPYEQYF. CDR3 nucleotide sequence: TGTGCCAGCAGCCGACAGGGCCCCTACGAGCAGTACTTC.

This clonotype was recorded a few times. The rearrangement links TRBV6-6 to TRBJ2-7, with unresolved D. The CDR3 runs to 12 residues. With 0 bases removed from V and 3 bases from J, the gap between germline ends came to 3 bases. Germline CDR1 reads MNHNY; CDR2 reads SVGAGI (reference sequence). The CDR3 nucleotides are TGTGCCAGCAGTTACTCTCACTACGAGCAGTACTTC. Translation gives CASSYSHYEQYF.

By share of the sample, this clonotype is medium-sized (0.01 to 0.1%). The chain links TRBV12-3 or TRBV12-4 to TRBJ1-1; unclear D gene. Trimming left V 3 bases short and J 8 bases short, with 10 bases between. The CDR3 is made up of 12 amino acids. The CDR3 nucleotides read TGTGCCAGCAGTTTTTCGGGCAGAGAAGCTTTCTTT. It encodes CASSFSGREAFF.

This clonotype came up a few times. The chain employs TRBV27 and TRBJ1-4; TRBD1 matches at 9 bases. CDR1 MNHEY and CDR2 SMNVEV come from the germline V gene (reference sequence). CDR3 length equals 15 residues. Unmatched junction bases numbered 8, after V lost 4 bases and J lost 8 bases. CDR3 amino acids: CASSSGTGRNEKLFF. DNA of the CDR3: TGTGCCAGCAGTTCCGGGACAGGGAGGAACGAAAAACTGTTTTTT.

V gene TRBV6-1 combines with J gene TRBJ1-1; weak D call: TRBD1 (5 bases). Germline CDR1 is MNHNS and CDR2 is SASEGT. Deletions cut 7 bases from V and 7 bases from J, with 13 bases between. The CDR3 contains 12 residues. Written as DNA, the CDR3 is TGTGCCAGCAAAACATGGGGGGGTGAAGCTTTCTTT. Protein product: CASKTWGGEAFF.

This clonotype was detected ten times or more. This rearrangement joins TRBV29-1 to TRBJ1-1; D gene uncertain. Per the germline V gene, CDR1 is SQVTM and CDR2 is ANQGSEA. The CDR3 sequence is 13 residues long. Trimming stripped 3 bases from V and 2 bases from J, with 10 bases between. CDR3 amino acids: CSVDAGPNTEAFF. Here the CDR3 DNA reads TGCAGCGTTGATGCGGGTCCTAACACTGAAGCTTTCTTT.

The chain links TRBV29-1 to TRBJ2-1, with 8 bases matching TRBD2. Germline-derived CDR1 and CDR2 are SQVTM and ANQGSEA. The CDR3 covers 17 residues. Germline trimming cut 0 bases from V and 1 base from J; bases unmatched to any gene: 8. CDR3 DNA: TGCAGCGTTGAAGATAGGCGGGAGGCCTTATCCTACAATGAGCAGTTCTTC. Protein: CSVEDRREALSYNEQFF.

The gene calls are TRBV2 and TRBJ2-3; 10 bases align to TRBD1. The CDR3 consists of 15 residues. With V trimmed by 5 bases and J by 4 bases, 6 bases remained unmatched. Germline CDR1 and CDR2: SNHLY and FYNNEI. This CDR3 reads CASSPGQGVADTQYF. CDR3 nucleotides: TGTGCCAGCAGTCCTGGACAGGGGGTAGCAGATACGCAGTATTTT.

This clonotype has more than one count but fewer than ten. This chain joins TRBV12-3 or TRBV12-4 and TRBJ2-5; the match to TRBD2 covers 10 bases. This CDR3 region has 15 residues. The ends lost 6 bases at V and 1 base at J; junction bases unmatched: 5. The CDR3 protein is CASSRRLAGQETQYF. The CDR3 DNA reads as TGTGCCAGCAGCCGCCGACTAGCGGGCCAAGAGACCCAGTACTTC.

The genes are TRBV6-1 and TRBJ2-3; D is possibly TRBD2 (5 bases). CDR3 size: 14 residues. Germline V gene data show CDR1 as MNHNS and CDR2 as SASEGT. Trimming took 10 bases from V and 3 from J, leaving 17 bases between them. This CDR3 reads CATPPDFQTDTQYF. For the CDR3, the DNA is TGTGCCACGCCCCCGGACTTCCAGACAGATACGCAGTATTTT.

The CDR3 nucleotides read TGTGCCATCGGGAAGGGGATCTGGAAGGCGGATACGCAGTATTTT. Translating it yields CAIGKGIWKADTQYF. This chain uses TRBV7-8 with TRBJ2-3; tentatively, D is TRBD1 or TRBD2 (5 bases each). Looked up from germline, CDR1 is SGHVS and CDR2 is FQNEAQ. Trimming pared 10 bases from V and 6 bases from J, leaving 23 bases between. The CDR3 runs to 15 residues.

J is TRBJ1-1 and V is TRBV3-1, with unresolved D. Trimming cost V 1 base and J 7 bases, with 4 bases left between them. The CDR3 has 11 residues. Germline assignment: CDR1 LGHDT and CDR2 YNNKEL (reference sequence). This CDR3 is CASSQVGEAFF. The CDR3 bases are TGTGCCAGCAGCCAAGTGGGTGAAGCTTTCTTT.